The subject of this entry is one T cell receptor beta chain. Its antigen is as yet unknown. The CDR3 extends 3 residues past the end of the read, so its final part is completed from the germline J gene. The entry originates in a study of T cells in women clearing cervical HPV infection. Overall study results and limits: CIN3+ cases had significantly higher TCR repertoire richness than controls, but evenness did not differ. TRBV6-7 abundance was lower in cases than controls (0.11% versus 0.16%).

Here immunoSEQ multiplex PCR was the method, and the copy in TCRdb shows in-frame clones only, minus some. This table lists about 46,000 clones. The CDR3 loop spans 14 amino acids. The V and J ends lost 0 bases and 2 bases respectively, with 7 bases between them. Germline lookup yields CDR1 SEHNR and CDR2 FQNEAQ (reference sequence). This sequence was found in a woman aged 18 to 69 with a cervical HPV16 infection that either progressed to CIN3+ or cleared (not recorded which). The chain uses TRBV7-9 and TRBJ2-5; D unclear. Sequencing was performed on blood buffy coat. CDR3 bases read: TGTGCCAGCAGCTTAGCCACCGCGCAAGAGACC. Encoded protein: CASSLATAQET. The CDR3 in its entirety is CASSLATAQETQYF.